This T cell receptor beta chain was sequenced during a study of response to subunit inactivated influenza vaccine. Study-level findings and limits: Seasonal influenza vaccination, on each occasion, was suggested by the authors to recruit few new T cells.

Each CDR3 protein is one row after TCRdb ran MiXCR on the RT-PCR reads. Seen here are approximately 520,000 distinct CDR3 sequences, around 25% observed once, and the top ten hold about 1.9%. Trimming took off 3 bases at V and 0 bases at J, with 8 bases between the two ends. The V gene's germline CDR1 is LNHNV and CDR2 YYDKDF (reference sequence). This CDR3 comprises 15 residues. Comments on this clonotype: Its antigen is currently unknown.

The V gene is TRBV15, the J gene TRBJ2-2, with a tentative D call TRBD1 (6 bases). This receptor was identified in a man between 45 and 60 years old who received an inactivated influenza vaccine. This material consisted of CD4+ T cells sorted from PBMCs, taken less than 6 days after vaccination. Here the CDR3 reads CATSRGATNTGELFF. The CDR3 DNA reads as TGTGCCACCAGCAGGGGGGCGACGAACACCGGGGAGCTGTTTTTT.